The sequence of this T cell receptor (beta chain) was determined in a study of spatial heterogeneity in lung cancer. Broader study findings: Mutation tallies in tumors tracked expanded intratumoral alpha and beta TCR counts.

Time point of the sample: sample taken at primary tumor resection. This clonotype is judged large. The antigen is undetermined. Using its own MiXCR run on the 5' RACE reads, TCRdb lists one record per CDR3 protein. The sample lists a few thousand distinct CDR3 sequences, approximately 17% occurring once. V was shortened by 0 bases and J by 0 bases, with 10 bases between the two germline ends. Germline CDR1 DFQATT, CDR2 SNEGSKA (reference sequence). This CDR3 spans 15 amino acids. Sequencing used lung tumor tissue, obtained at surgery. The source is a male donor with early-stage non-small cell lung cancer. This chain links TRBV20-1 with TRBJ2-3; perhaps D is TRBD1 or TRBD2 (6 bases each). In DNA, the CDR3 is TGCAGTGCTAGAGATGGGGGGCGGAGCACAGATACGCAGTATTTT. It is translated as CSARDGGRSTDTQYF.